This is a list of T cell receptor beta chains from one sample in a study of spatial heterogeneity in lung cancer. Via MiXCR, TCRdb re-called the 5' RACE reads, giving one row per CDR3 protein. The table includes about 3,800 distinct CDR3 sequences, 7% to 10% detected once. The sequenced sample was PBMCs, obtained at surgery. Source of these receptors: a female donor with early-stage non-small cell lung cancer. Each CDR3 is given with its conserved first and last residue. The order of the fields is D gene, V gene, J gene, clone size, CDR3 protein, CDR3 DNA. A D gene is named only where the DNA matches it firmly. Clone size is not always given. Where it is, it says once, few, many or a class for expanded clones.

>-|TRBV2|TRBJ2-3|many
CASTPGRSTDTQYF
TGTGCCAGCACCCCAGGACGGAGCACAGATACGCAGTATTTT
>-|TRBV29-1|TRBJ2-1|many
CSVGGGGFYNEQFF
TGCAGCGTTGGTGGAGGGGGTTTCTACAATGAGCAGTTCTTC
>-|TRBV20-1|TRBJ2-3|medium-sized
CSASLSSGPTDTQYF
TGCAGTGCTAGCCTATCTTCGGGGCCCACAGATACGCAGTATTTT
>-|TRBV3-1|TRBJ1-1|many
CASSQGEDTEAFF
TGTGCCAGCAGCCAAGGGGAGGACACTGAAGCTTTCTTT
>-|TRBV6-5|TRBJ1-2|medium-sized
CASTRDLRDGYTF
TGTGCCAGCACTAGGGACCTGCGGGATGGCTACACCTTC
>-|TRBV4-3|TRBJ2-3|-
CASSQGTLSTDTQYF
TGCGCCAGCAGCCAAGGGACACTGAGCACAGATACGCAGTATTTT
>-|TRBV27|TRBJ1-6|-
CASSRWGLNSPLHF
TGTGCCAGCAGTAGATGGGGCCTGAATTCACCCCTCCACTTT
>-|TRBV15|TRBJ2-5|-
CATSNTDQETQYF
TGTGCCACCAGCAATACCGACCAAGAGACCCAGTACTTC
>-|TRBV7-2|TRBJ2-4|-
CASSFGGTKNIQYF
TGTGCCAGCAGCTTTGGTGGAACCAAAAACATTCAGTACTTC
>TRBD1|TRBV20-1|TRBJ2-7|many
CSASGTVYEQYF
TGCAGTGCCTCCGGGACAGTTTACGAGCAGTACTTC
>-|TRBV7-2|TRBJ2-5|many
CASSSQGGARTQYF
TGTGCCAGCAGCTCACAAGGGGGGGCGCGGACCCAGTACTTC
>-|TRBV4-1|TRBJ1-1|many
CASSQFIRVVRKRNTEAFF
TGCGCCAGCAGCCAATTCATCAGGGTGGTGAGGAAGAGGAACACTGAAGCTTTCTTT
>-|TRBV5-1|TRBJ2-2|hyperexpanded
CASSLTGANTGELFF
TGCGCCAGCAGCTTGACGGGGGCTAACACCGGGGAGCTGTTTTTT
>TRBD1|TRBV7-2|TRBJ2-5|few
CASSSTRTGGTQYF
TGTGCCAGCAGCTCCACCCGGACAGGCGGGACCCAGTACTTC
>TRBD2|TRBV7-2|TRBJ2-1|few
CASSLGTSGGNEQFF
TGTGCCAGCAGCCTGGGGACTAGCGGGGGTAATGAGCAGTTCTTC
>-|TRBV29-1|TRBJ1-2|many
CSVGTGAKGYTF
TGCAGCGTGGGGACGGGGGCGAAGGGCTACACCTTC
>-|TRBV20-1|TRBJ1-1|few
CSAIAGNTEAFF
TGCAGTGCTATTGCGGGGAACACTGAAGCTTTCTTT
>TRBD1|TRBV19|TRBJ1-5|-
CASSGQGGSNQPQHF
TGTGCCAGTAGTGGACAGGGGGGGTCCAATCAGCCCCAGCATTTT
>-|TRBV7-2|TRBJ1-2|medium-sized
CASSLGQVYGYTF
TGTGCCAGCAGCTTAGGACAGGTCTATGGCTACACCTTC
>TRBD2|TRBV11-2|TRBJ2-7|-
CASSSSGTSGGEKEQYF
TGTGCCAGCAGCTCCTCCGGGACTAGCGGGGGGGAGAAAGAGCAGTACTTC
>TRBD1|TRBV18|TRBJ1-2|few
CASSPSTGGLDYGYTF
TGTGCCAGCTCACCATCGACAGGGGGGCTTGACTATGGCTACACCTTC
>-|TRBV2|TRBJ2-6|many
CASNAGSGANVLTF
TGTGCCAGCAATGCGGGGTCTGGGGCCAACGTCCTGACTTTC
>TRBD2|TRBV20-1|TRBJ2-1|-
CSARDRRGGLYNEQFF
TGCAGTGCTAGAGATCGACGGGGGGGCTTATACAATGAGCAGTTCTTC
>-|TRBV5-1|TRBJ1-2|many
CASSLAGRAGYTF
TGCGCCAGCAGCTTGGCCGGGAGGGCTGGCTACACCTTC